The T cell receptor (beta chain) described here comes from a study of T cells in Graves' hyperthyroidism and ophthalmopathy. This CDR3 has 13 amino acids. Germline V CDR1 and CDR2: SQVTM, ANQGSEA. V gave up 4 bases and J gave up 6 bases; unmatched junction bases: 5. Study outcomes and limitations: Blood shared most expanded thyroid clonotypes above 0.001.

Amplified regions were TCR beta CDR3 sequences from RNA transcripts. TCR CDR3 regions were first amplified by RT-PCR with HTBI primers. TCRdb reprocessed the multiplex PCR reads with MiXCR, giving one entry per CDR3 protein. The profile shows around 520,000 distinct CDR3 sequences, 11% to 15% of them singletons. A note on this clonotype: Antigen specificity is unknown.

The sequencing sample was made of blood. This clonotype originated in a woman aged 40 to 50 with Graves' hyperthyroidism. The chain uses TRBV29-1 and TRBJ1-5; 8 bases agree with TRBD1. CDR3 in amino acids: CSVGQGAGQPQHF. The CDR3, as DNA: TGCAGCGTTGGTCAGGGGGCAGGTCAGCCCCAGCATTTT. The whole variable domain, filled in from reference TRBV29-1 and TRBJ1-5, reads SAVISQKPSRDICQRGTSLTIQCQVDSQVTMMFWYRQQPGQSLTLIATANQGSEATYESGFVIDKFPISRPNLTFSTLTVSNMSPEDSSIYLCSVGQGAGQPQHFGDGTRLSIL.